This T cell receptor beta chain was observed in a study of T cell repertoires in cytomegalovirus infection. Whole-study context: Public signatures in TCR beta pointed to CMV infection and matching HLA type. General study results and limits: The study identified carriers of CMV plus the relevant HLA from cumulative public TCR beta family frequency. CMV-specific TCR beta clonotypes restricted by HLA-C were the ones dominating the ex vivo response.

Using its own MiXCR run on the reads, TCRdb lists one record per CDR3 protein. The data hold more than 300,000 distinct CDR3 sequences, with about 34% observed a single time. Germline assignment: CDR1 SGHTA and CDR2 FQGNSA. Trimming removed 1 base at V and 14 bases at J, with 21 bases between. The CDR3 loop spans 15 amino acids. On this clonotype itself: What it recognizes is unknown.

This sequence originates from a human donor in good health (CMV status not recorded). Some clones in this sample may be carry-over from other donors' samples. The rearrangement uses TRBV7-2 and TRBJ2-1; D not certain. The starting material was cultured PBMCs, obtained from culture after CMV antigen stimulation. In DNA, the CDR3 is TGTGCCAGCAGCTTAGAACCAGATACTCTAGTCAACAAGTTCTTC. Amino acid sequence: CASSLEPDTLVNKFF. The full variable domain, in which reference TRBV7-2 and TRBJ2-1 provide the parts outside the CDR3, is GAGVSQSPSNKVTEKGKDVELRCDPISGHTALYWYRQSLGQGLEFLIYFQGNSAPDKSGLPSDRFSAERTGGSVSTLTIQRTQQEDSAVYLCASSLEPDTLVNKFFGPGTRLTVL.